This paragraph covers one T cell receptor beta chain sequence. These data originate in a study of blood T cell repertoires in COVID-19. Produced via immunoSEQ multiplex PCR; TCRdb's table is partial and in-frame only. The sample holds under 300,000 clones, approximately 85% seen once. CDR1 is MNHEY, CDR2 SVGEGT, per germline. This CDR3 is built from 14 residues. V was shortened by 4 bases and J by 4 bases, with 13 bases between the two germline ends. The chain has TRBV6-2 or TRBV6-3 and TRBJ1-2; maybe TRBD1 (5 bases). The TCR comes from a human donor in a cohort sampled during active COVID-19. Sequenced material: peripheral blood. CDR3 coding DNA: TGTGCCAGCAGTTCGACAGCCTTGCGCTATGGCTACACCTTC. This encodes CASSSTALRYGYTF.